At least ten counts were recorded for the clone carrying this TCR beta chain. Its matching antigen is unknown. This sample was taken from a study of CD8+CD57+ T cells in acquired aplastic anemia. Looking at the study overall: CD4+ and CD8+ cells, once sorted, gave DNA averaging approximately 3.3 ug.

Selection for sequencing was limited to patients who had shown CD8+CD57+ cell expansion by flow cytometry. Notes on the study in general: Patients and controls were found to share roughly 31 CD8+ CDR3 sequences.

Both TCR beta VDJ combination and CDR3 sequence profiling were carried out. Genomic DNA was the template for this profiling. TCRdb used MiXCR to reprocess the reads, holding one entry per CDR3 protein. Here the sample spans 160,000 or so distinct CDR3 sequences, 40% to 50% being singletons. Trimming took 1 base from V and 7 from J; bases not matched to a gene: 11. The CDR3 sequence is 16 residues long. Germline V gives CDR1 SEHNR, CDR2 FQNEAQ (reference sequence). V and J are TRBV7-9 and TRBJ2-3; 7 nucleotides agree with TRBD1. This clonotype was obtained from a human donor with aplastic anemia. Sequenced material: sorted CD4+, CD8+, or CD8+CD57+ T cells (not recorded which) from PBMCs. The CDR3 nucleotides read TGTGCCAGCAGCTTAGGGTCAGGGGGTCCTAATAATACGCAGTATTTT. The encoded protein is CASSLGSGGPNNTQYF.